In its sample, the clone carrying this T cell receptor beta chain was seen once. The data were obtained in a study of OX40 agonist ivuxolimab in advanced cancers. The length of the CDR3 is 14 residues. Trimming removed 7 bases from V and 1 base from J, with 13 bases in between. Germline CDR1 is MNHNS and CDR2 is SASEGT. The protocol was immunoSEQ multiplex PCR, while the TCRdb copy is restricted to in-frame clones and leaves out a portion. The sample lists around 74,000 clones, just under 90% occurring once. The rearrangement links TRBV6-1 to TRBJ1-1; unclear D gene. This receptor was taken from an adult with an advanced solid tumor such as melanoma, head and neck, liver or kidney cancer. The material was CD4+ or CD8+ T cells sorted from blood, obtained in a trial of the OX40 agonist ivuxolimab. CDR3: CASIFLAGNTEAFF. The CDR3 DNA reads TGTGCCAGCATTTTTCTTGCCGGGAACACTGAAGCTTTCTTT.